The 26 T cell receptor beta chains presented below share a single source sample, sequenced in a study of blood T cell repertoires in COVID-19. The assay was immunoSEQ multiplex PCR, and TCRdb's table has in-frame clones only and misses some. The table shows about 120,000 clones, with 85% occurring only once. The sample taken for sequencing was peripheral blood. The receptor source for this set is a middle-aged man with acute or convalescent COVID-19.

The chain is built from TRBV11-2 and TRBJ2-3; 7 bases line up with TRBD2. Germline CDR1 SGHAT, CDR2 FQNNGV. The V and J ends lost 4 bases and 2 bases, in that order; junction bases with no gene match: 6. CDR3 length: 15 amino acids. The CDR3 coding sequence is TGTGCCAGCAGCTCCGGACTAGGTCCCACAGATACGCAGTATTTT. Translating gives CASSSGLGPTDTQYF.

This chain links TRBV24-1 with TRBJ2-3, with TRBD2 matching over 12 bases. The CDR3 is made up of 15 amino acids. Germline-derived CDR1 and CDR2 are KGHDR and SFDVKD. J gave up 1 base and V 6 bases, and 1 base lay outside the gene matches. Here the CDR3 reads CATSPSGGGTDTQYF. The CDR3, as DNA: TGTGCCACCAGTCCTAGCGGGGGGGGCACAGATACGCAGTATTTT.

The sample holds one count of this clone. The chain links TRBV13 to TRBJ2-3; TRBD2 matches at 8 bases. CDR1 is PRHDT, CDR2 FYEKMQ, per germline (reference sequence). This CDR3 contains 17 residues. J gave up 0 bases and V 4 bases, and 9 bases lay outside the gene matches. CDR3 DNA sequence: TGTGCCAGCAGCTCGCGAGGCGGGGGGTCTAGCACAGATACGCAGTATTTT. Translating gives CASSSRGGGSSTDTQYF.

The chain combines TRBV7-2 with TRBJ2-5, with 11 bases lining up with TRBD1. CDR3 size: 17 residues. V lost 5 bases and J lost 4; bases outside the gene matches: 12. Germline CDR1 SGHTA, CDR2 FQGNSA. In DNA form, the CDR3 reads TGTGCCAGCAGCCACAGAGGACAGGGGGCGGAATTAGAGACCCAGTACTTC. Translated: CASSHRGQGAELETQYF.

The genes are TRBV4-3 and TRBJ1-5, with D tentatively TRBD1 (6 bases). Trimming shortened V by 1 base and J by 7 bases, and 17 bases separated the two germline ends. The CDR3 length is 16 residues. Germline V gene lookup returns CDR1 LGHNA and CDR2 YSLEER. CDR3 bases: TGCGCCAGCAGCCAAGGATGGGGGGGGCAGGGACAGCCCCAGCATTTT. Protein: CASSQGWGGQGQPQHF.

This chain joins TRBV7-8 and TRBJ1-1; D is uncertain. CDR1 is SGHVS, CDR2 FQNEAQ, per germline. This CDR3 is built from 13 residues. V lost 8 bases and J lost 2, with 12 bases in between. The CDR3 is CASGMASNTEAFF. The CDR3 region has the DNA TGTGCCAGCGGTATGGCCTCTAACACTGAAGCTTTCTTT.

The V gene is TRBV4-1, the J gene TRBJ1-4; D is perhaps TRBD1 (6 bases). This CDR3 spans 15 amino acids. Trimming removed 3 bases at V and 8 bases at J, with 16 bases between. In germline, CDR1 is MGHRA, CDR2 YSYEKL. CDR3 sequence reads: CASSQRAGGREKLFF. The CDR3 DNA reads TGCGCCAGCAGCCAGCGTGCGGGGGGCAGGGAAAAACTGTTTTTT.

CDR3 in DNA: TGTGCCAGCAGCCAAGAAATGCTCTCTAGCGGGGTCCCGAACACCGGGGAGCTGTTTTTT. Amino acids: CASSQEMLSSGVPNTGELFF. The chain joins TRBV3-1 (or the pseudogene TRBV3-2) to TRBJ2-2, with 9 bases aligning to TRBD2. Germline-derived CDR1 and CDR2 are LGHDT and YNNKEL (reference sequence). The CDR3 runs to 20 residues. Unmatched junction bases numbered 11, after V lost 0 bases and J lost 0 bases.

The CDR3 sequence: CASSLGLAYEQYF. CDR3 nucleotide sequence: TGTGCCAGCAGCTTAGGCTTAGCCTACGAGCAGTACTTC. The V and J genes are TRBV7-2 and TRBJ2-7; the D is unclear. Trimming took 1 base from V and 2 from J, leaving 6 bases between them. CDR1 and CDR2 (germline): SGHTA, FQGNSA. The CDR3 spans 13 residues.

The table lists this clone with a few counts. This chain links TRBV9 with TRBJ2-2; 8 nucleotides agree with TRBD2. CDR1 is SGDLS, CDR2 YYNGEE, per germline. V lost 0 bases, J lost 4 bases, and 8 bases stayed unmatched. This CDR3 is built from 17 residues. The DNA for the CDR3 is TGTGCCAGCAGCGTAGAGGCTAGCGGGTCCTTCACCGGGGAGCTGTTTTTT. Protein product: CASSVEASGSFTGELFF.

The chain is built from TRBV14 and TRBJ1-1; no reliable D call. Between the trimmed V and J ends, which lost 4 bases and 5 bases, there was a span of 11 bases. This CDR3 contains 13 residues. Germline lookup yields CDR1 SGHDN and CDR2 FVKESK. CDR3 nucleotide sequence: TGTGCCAGCAGCCTACTCCCGGGGACTGAAGCTTTCTTT. Its protein product is CASSLLPGTEAFF.

The CDR3 loop is CASSLAGRVNTEAFF. CDR3 DNA sequence: TGTGCCAGCAGCTTAGCAGGTCGGGTGAACACTGAAGCTTTCTTT. The chain links TRBV7-6 to TRBJ1-1; D not certain. V was pared by 0 bases and J by 0 bases, with 8 bases between. Germline V CDR1 and CDR2: SGHVS, FNYEAQ. This CDR3 comprises 15 residues.

The chain links TRBV11-2 to TRBJ1-4; TRBD1 matches at 7 bases. CDR3 length: 15 residues. Trimming took 2 bases from V and 5 from J; bases not matched to a gene: 5. The germline gives CDR1 SGHAT, CDR2 FQNNGV. The CDR3 is CASSLLGQLNEKLFF. The CDR3 bases are TGTGCCAGCAGCTTACTGGGACAGTTGAATGAAAAACTGTTTTTT.

This clone is a singleton in its sample. V usage is TRBV7-2 and J usage is TRBJ2-5, with TRBD2 as a possible D gene (5 bases). The CDR3 length is 17 residues. Trimming removed 1 base from V and 0 bases from J, with 15 bases in between. Germline CDR1 reads SGHTA; CDR2 reads FQGNSA. CDR3 region: CASSLGLWYVDQETQYF. Written as DNA, the CDR3 is TGTGCCAGCAGCTTAGGACTATGGTATGTGGACCAAGAGACCCAGTACTTC.

This clone was found a few times. The chain has TRBV27 and TRBJ2-2; a possible D gene is TRBD1 (6 bases). V shed 1 base and J shed 3 bases, with 12 bases lying between them. The germline V gene has CDR1 MNHEY and CDR2 SMNVEV (reference sequence). The CDR3 contains 16 residues. The DNA of the CDR3 is TGTGCCAGCAGTTTATTAGGCAGGGGAGACACCGGGGAGCTGTTTTTT. This translates into CASSLLGRGDTGELFF.

On this clone itself: One junction end disagrees with the germline gene, perhaps due to a read error. V and J are TRBV7-3 and TRBJ1-6; D gene unclear. This CDR3 spans 15 amino acids. In germline, CDR1 is SGHTA, CDR2 FQGTGA. CDR3 DNA: TGTGCCAGCAGCTTAAACGGGGTAGAAAATTCAGCCCTCCACTTT. Protein: CASSLNGVENSALHF.

The chain uses TRBV7-6 and TRBJ2-1; 13 nucleotides agree with TRBD2. Germline trimming cut 3 bases from V and 1 base from J; bases unmatched to any gene: 6. This CDR3 is built from 18 residues. Germline assignment: CDR1 SGHVS and CDR2 FNYEAQ. The CDR3 sequence: CASSFGLAGAASYNEQFF. The CDR3 DNA reads TGTGCCAGCAGCTTCGGACTAGCGGGGGCCGCATCCTACAATGAGCAGTTCTTC.

The chain links TRBV24-1 to TRBJ2-7; 8 bases match TRBD2. The CDR3 contains 12 residues. Germline V CDR1 and CDR2: KGHDR, SFDVKD. In DNA, the CDR3 is TGTGCGACCGGTGGGACTAGCTACGAGCAGTACTTC. The encoded protein is CATGGTSYEQYF.

V is TRBV5-1 and J is TRBJ2-1; D may be TRBD1 (5 bases). CDR1 is SGHRS and CDR2 is YFSETQ in the germline V gene. The CDR3 sequence is 15 residues long. Trimming left V 7 bases short and J 7 bases short, with 21 bases between. CDR3 coding DNA: TGCGCCAGCTCCTTCTCACCTAACCAGGGAAATGAGCAGTTCTTC. Translating it yields CASSFSPNQGNEQFF.

This chain connects TRBV30 to TRBJ2-7, with TRBD2 identical over 8 bases. V trimming: 0 bases; J trimming: 7 bases; junction bases outside the gene matches: 8. The CDR3 consists of 14 residues. From germline, CDR1 is GTSNPN and CDR2 SVGIG (reference sequence). Here the CDR3 DNA reads TGTGCCTGGAGTGTTAATAGCGGGGTTCGGGAGCAGTACTTC. This translates into CAWSVNSGVREQYF.

This sequence joins TRBV27 and TRBJ1-5; 10 bases match TRBD1. Germline V gene sequence: CDR1 MNHEY, CDR2 SMNVEV (reference sequence). Unmatched junction bases numbered 9, after V lost 2 bases and J lost 2 bases. The CDR3 spans 18 residues. The DNA for the CDR3 is TGTGCCAGCAGTTTAAGGCCGGGACAGGGGAATGGCAATCAGCCCCAGCATTTT. This sequence encodes CASSLRPGQGNGNQPQHF.

V gene TRBV14 combines with J gene TRBJ2-5; D might be TRBD1 (6 bases). CDR3 size: 16 residues. Trimming pared 1 base from V and 4 bases from J, leaving 16 bases between. Per germline, CDR1 SGHDN and CDR2 FVKESK. As DNA, the CDR3 is TGTGCCAGCAGCCAAGTAGGGGGAAAGTCGGCAGAGACCCAGTACTTC. Amino acid sequence: CASSQVGGKSAETQYF.

The chain employs TRBV3-1 (or the pseudogene TRBV3-2) and TRBJ1-3; the D gene is possibly TRBD1 (6 bases). The CDR3 totals 15 residues. Germline V gene sequence: CDR1 LGHDT, CDR2 YNNKEL (reference sequence). V was shortened by 3 bases and J by 4 bases, with 13 bases between the two germline ends. As DNA, the CDR3 is TGTGCCAGCAGCCATCTTGCGGGGGCAGGAAACACCATATATTTT. It encodes CASSHLAGAGNTIYF.

This chain joins TRBV5-1 and TRBJ1-2; D perhaps matches TRBD1 (5 bases). The V gene lost 4 bases and the J gene lost 4 bases, with 26 bases spanning the gap. The germline V gene has CDR1 SGHRS and CDR2 YFSETQ. This CDR3 contains 18 residues. CDR3 DNA: TGCGCCAGCAGCCCCGGAGGGGCCGACGAAATCGTGGGCTATGGCTACACCTTC. Protein: CASSPGGADEIVGYGYTF.

The CDR3 DNA sequence: TGCGCCAGCAGCCAAGATTGGATGCGGCGGTCCACAGATACGCAGTATTTT. Its translation is CASSQDWMRRSTDTQYF. The chain links TRBV4-3 to TRBJ2-3; no clear D. The CDR3 contains 17 residues. Germline values: CDR1 LGHNA, CDR2 YSLEER. Trimming pared 0 bases from V and 2 bases from J, leaving 15 bases between.

The V call is TRBV24-1, the J call TRBJ1-2, with D possibly being TRBD1 (6 bases). CDR1 and CDR2 from the germline V gene are KGHDR and SFDVKD. CDR3 size: 13 residues. V lost 2 bases to trimming and J lost 5 bases, with 8 bases between them. The CDR3 nucleotides read TGTGCCACCAGTGATTCACAGGGATATGGCTACACCTTC. Its translation: CATSDSQGYGYTF.